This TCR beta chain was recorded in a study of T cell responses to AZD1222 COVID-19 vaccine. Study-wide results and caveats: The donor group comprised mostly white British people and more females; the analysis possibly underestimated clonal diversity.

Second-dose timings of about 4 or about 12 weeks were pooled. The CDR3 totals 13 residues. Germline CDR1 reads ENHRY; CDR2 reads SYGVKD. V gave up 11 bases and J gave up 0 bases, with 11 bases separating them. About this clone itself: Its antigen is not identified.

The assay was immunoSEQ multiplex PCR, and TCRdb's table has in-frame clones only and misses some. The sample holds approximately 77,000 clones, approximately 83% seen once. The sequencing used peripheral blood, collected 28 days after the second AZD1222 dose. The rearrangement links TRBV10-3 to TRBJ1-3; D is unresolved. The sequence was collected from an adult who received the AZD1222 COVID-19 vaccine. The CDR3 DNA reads TGTGCCGCCTTTGACGGCTCTGGAAACACCATATATTTT. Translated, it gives CAAFDGSGNTIYF.